This is a list of T cell receptor beta chains from one sample in a study of T cells in Graves' hyperthyroidism and ophthalmopathy. From the multiplex PCR reads, TCRdb called clonotypes with MiXCR, one entry per CDR3 protein. The data contain hundreds of thousands of distinct CDR3 sequences, 14% to 15% of them singletons. The sample was blood. Receptors were obtained from a man aged 18 to 29 with Graves' ophthalmopathy. CDR3s include the opening cysteine and the closing phenylalanine or tryptophan. The D gene is left open where the match is weak. Not all rows give a size; the values are once, few, many and, for expanded clones, a class.

>TRBJ1-5|few|TRBD1|TRBV15
TGTGCCACCAGCAGAGATCCGACAGGGGGCCCGCCCCAGCATTTT
CATSRDPTGGPPQHF
>TRBJ2-5|many|NA|TRBV11-2
TGTGCCAGCAGCTTAGGGATGGGGAACTGGCGAAGAGTAACCCAGTACTTC
CASSLGMGNWRRVTQYF
>TRBJ2-2|NA|TRBD2|TRBV18
TGTGCCAGCTTTCCAGGTAGGACTAGCGGATCGAACACCGGGGAGCTGTTTTTT
CASFPGRTSGSNTGELFF
>TRBJ1-5|few|NA|TRBV30
TGTGCCTTTCAGGGTGGGGGCCTCAATCAGCCCCAGCATTTT
CAFQGGGLNQPQHF
>TRBJ2-3|many|TRBD1|TRBV11-2
TGTGCCAGCATCCAGGGGGTTAACACAGATACGCAGTATTTT
CASIQGVNTDTQYF
>TRBJ2-5|many|NA|TRBV20-1
TGCAGTGCTAAGGCGCGTCCGGAGACCCAGTACTTC
CSAKARPETQYF
>TRBJ1-2|many|NA|TRBV24-1
TGTGCCACCAGCTCGAGGGGGGAGTATGGCTACACCTTC
CATSSRGEYGYTF
>TRBJ2-7|many|NA|TRBV30
TGTGCCTGGAGTGCAGGGGGGTACGAGCAGTACTTC
CAWSAGGYEQYF
>TRBJ2-4|many|NA|TRBV5-1
TGCGCCAGCAGCTTGGATCTAGCAGGCATTCAGTACTTC
CASSLDLAGIQYF
>TRBJ2-1|many|TRBD2|TRBV5-1
TGCGCCAGCAGCTCCGACCTAGCGGGAGGGCCCCAGAGCGATGAGCAGTTCTTC
CASSSDLAGGPQSDEQFF
>TRBJ2-2|NA|NA|TRBV28
TGTGCCAGCAGCTCCGGGACAACGTACACCGGGGAGCTGTTTTTT
CASSSGTTYTGELFF